The text below deals with one TCR beta chain. The data were taken from a study of blood T cell repertoires in COVID-19. Overall study context: Researchers got acute and convalescent COVID-19 samples from the United States, Italy and Spain. From T cells, B-cell-depleted T cells, or PBMCs came the material, which was cDNA or gDNA.

Germline CDR1 is MDHEN and CDR2 is SYDVKM. V gave up 6 bases and J gave up 1 base; unmatched junction bases: 9. CDR3 length: 16 amino acids. Original analysis: Estimation of nucleated cell counts relied on the amplification of reference gene primers. The table came from immunoSEQ multiplex PCR; TCRdb's copy has only in-frame clones and leaves some out. That table supplies the V and J calls and clone size; D and trimming were determined from the DNA. The sample gives roughly 34,000 clones, around 90% of which show up once; 4.9% is in the top ten. This receptor was identified in a woman between 65 and 79 years old with active COVID-19. The sample consisted of peripheral blood. The chain uses TRBV28 and TRBJ1-5; 7 nucleotides agree with TRBD1. CDR3 nucleotide sequence: TGTGCCAGCAGCATACAGGGGTTTGAAAGCAATCAGCCCCAGCATTTT. It translates to CASSIQGFESNQPQHF. Based on the CDR3 plus reference TRBV28 and TRBJ1-5, the full variable domain is DVKVTQSSRYLVKRTGEKVFLECVQDMDHENMFWYRQDPGLGLRLIYFSYDVKMKEKGDIPEGYSVSREKKERFSLILESASTNQTSMYLCASSIQGFESNQPQHFGDGTRLSIL.